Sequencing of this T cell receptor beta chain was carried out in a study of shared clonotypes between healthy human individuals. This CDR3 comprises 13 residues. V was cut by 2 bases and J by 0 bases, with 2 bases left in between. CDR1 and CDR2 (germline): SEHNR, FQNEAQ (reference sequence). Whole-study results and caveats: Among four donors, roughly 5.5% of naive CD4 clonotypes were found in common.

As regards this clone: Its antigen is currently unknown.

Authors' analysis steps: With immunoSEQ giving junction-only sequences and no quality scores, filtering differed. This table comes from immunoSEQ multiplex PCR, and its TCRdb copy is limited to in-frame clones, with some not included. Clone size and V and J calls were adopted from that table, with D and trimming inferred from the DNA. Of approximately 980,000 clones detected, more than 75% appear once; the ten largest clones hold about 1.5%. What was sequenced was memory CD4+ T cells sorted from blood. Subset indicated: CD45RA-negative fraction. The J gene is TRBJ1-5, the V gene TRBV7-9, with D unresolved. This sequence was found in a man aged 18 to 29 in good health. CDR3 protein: CASSLFSNQPQHF. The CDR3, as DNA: TGTGCCAGCAGCTTATTTAGCAATCAGCCCCAGCATTTT.